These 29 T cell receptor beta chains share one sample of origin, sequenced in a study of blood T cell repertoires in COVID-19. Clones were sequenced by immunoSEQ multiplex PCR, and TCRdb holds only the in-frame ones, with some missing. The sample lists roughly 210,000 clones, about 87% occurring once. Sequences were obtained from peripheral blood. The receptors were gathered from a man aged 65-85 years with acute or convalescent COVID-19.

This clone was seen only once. The CDR3 spells CASSPAGFEQYF. CDR3 sequence (DNA): TGTGCCAGCTCACCCGCGGGGTTCGAGCAGTACTTC. The V gene is TRBV18, the J gene TRBJ2-7, with D perhaps TRBD2 (6 bases). The CDR3 is made up of 12 amino acids. V shed 3 bases and J shed 6 bases, with 9 bases lying between them. Germline-derived CDR1 and CDR2 are KGHSH and LQKENI.

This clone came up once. CDR3 loop: CASSVQLDTQYF. The CDR3 bases are TGTGCCAGCAGCGTACAATTAGATACGCAGTATTTT. The genes are TRBV9 and TRBJ2-3; no firm D call. The CDR3 has 12 amino acids. From germline, CDR1 is SGDLS and CDR2 YYNGEE. V dropped 1 base and J dropped 5 bases, with 5 bases sitting between them.

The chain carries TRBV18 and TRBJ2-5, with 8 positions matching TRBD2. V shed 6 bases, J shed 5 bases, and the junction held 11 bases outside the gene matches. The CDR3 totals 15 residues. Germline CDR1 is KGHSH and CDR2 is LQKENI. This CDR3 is CASSPGTSRFETQYF. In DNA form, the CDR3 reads TGTGCCAGCTCGCCCGGGACTAGTAGGTTTGAGACCCAGTACTTC.

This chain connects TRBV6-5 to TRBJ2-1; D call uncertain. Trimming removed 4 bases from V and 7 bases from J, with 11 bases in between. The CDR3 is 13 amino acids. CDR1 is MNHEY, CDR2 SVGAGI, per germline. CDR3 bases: TGTGCCAGCAGTTCTAATTCCTGGAATGAGCAGTTCTTC. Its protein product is CASSSNSWNEQFF.

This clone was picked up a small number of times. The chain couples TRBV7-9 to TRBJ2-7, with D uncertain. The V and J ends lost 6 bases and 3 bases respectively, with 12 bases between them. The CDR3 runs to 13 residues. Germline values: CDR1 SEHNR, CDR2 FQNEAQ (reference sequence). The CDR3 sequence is CASRVGANYEQYF. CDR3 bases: TGTGCCAGCAGGGTGGGCGCGAACTACGAGCAGTACTTC.

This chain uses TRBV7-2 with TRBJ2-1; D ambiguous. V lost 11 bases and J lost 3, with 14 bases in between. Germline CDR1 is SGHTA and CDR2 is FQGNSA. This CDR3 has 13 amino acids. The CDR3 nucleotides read TGTGCCCCGCGTTTTGTCCGCTACAATGAGCAGTTCTTC. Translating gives CAPRFVRYNEQFF.

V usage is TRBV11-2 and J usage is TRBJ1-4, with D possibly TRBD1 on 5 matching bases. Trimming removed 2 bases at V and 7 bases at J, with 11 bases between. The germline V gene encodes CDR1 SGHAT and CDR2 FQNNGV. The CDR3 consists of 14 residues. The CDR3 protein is CASSLSGHTEKLFF. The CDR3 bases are TGTGCCAGCAGCTTATCAGGGCATACTGAAAAACTGTTTTTT.

The CDR3 protein is CASSFDSNTQYF. The CDR3 nucleotides read TGTGCCAGCAGCTTTGACAGCAATACCCAGTACTTC. The chain combines TRBV7-9 with TRBJ2-5, with D possibly being TRBD1 (5 bases). CDR1 SEHNR and CDR2 FQNEAQ come from the germline V gene (reference sequence). The V and J ends lost 3 bases and 8 bases respectively, with 10 bases between them. This CDR3 region has 12 residues.

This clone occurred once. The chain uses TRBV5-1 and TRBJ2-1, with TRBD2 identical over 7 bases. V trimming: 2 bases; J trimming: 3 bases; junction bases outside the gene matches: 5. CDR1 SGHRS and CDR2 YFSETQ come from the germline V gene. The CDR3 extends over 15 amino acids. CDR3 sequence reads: CASSFRSSGYNEQFF. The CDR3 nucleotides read TGCGCCAGCAGCTTCAGGTCTAGCGGCTACAATGAGCAGTTCTTC.

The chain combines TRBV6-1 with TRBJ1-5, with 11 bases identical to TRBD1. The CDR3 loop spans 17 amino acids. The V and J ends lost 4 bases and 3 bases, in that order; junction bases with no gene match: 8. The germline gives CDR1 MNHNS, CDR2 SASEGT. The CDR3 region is CASSGTGGLLYNQPQHF. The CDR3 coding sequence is TGTGCCAGCAGTGGGACAGGGGGCCTTCTCTACAATCAGCCCCAGCATTTT.

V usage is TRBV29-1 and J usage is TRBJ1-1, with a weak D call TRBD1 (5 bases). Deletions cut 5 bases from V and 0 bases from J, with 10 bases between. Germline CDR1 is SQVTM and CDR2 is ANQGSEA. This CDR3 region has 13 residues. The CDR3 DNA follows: TGCAGCGTTATGAGACAGATGAACACTGAAGCTTTCTTT. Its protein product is CSVMRQMNTEAFF.

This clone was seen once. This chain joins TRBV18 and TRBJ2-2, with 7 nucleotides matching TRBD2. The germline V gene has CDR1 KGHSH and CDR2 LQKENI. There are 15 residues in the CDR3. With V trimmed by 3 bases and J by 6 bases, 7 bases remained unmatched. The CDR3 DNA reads TGTGCCAGCTCACCCCCAGCGGGAAGGTCCGGGGAGCTGTTTTTT. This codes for CASSPPAGRSGELFF.

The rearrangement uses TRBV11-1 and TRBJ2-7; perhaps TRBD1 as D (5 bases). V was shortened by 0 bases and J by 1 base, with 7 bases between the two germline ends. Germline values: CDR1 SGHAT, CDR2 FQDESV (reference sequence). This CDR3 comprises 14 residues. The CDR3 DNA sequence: TGTGCCAGCAGCTTAGCGACAGCATCCTACGAGCAGTACTTC. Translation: CASSLATASYEQYF. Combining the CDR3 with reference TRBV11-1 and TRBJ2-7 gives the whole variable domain EAEVAQSPRYKITEKSQAVAFWCDPISGHATLYWYRQILGQGPELLVQFQDESVVDDSQLPKDRFSAERLKGVDSTLKIQPAELGDSAMYLCASSLATASYEQYFGPGTRLTVT.

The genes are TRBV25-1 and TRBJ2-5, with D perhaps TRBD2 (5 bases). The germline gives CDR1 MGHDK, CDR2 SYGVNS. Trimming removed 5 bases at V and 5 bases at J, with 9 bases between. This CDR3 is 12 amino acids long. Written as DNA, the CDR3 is TGTGCCAGCAGTCCCTCGGGGGAGACCCAGTACTTC. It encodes CASSPSGETQYF.

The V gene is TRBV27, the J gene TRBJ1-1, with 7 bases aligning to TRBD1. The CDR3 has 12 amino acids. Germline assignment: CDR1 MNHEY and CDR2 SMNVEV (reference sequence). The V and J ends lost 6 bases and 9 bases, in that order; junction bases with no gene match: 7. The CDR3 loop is CASSRPTGKAFF. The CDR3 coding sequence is TGTGCCAGCAGCCGGCCGACAGGGAAAGCTTTCTTT.

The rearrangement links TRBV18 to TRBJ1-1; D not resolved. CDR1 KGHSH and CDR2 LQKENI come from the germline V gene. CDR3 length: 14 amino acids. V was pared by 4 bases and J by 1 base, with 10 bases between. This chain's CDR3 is CASSLVGGNTEAFF. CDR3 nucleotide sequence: TGTGCCAGCTCACTCGTCGGTGGGAACACTGAAGCTTTCTTT.

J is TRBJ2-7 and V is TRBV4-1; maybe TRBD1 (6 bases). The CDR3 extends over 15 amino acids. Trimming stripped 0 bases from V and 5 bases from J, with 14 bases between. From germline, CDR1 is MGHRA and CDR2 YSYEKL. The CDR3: CASSQEVARGDEQYF. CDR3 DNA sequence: TGCGCCAGCAGCCAAGAAGTGGCCAGGGGCGACGAGCAGTACTTC.

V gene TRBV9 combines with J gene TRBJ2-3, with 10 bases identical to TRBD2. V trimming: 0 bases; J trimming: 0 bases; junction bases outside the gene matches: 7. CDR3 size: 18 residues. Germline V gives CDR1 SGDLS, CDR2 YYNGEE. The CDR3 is CASSVAGAGGASTDTQYF. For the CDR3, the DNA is TGTGCCAGCAGCGTAGCGGGAGCGGGAGGGGCTAGCACAGATACGCAGTATTTT.

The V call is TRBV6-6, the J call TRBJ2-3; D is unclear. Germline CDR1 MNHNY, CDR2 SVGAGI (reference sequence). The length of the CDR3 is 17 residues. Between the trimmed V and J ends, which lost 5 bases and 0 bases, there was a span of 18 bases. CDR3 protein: CASSPPLEMRSTDTQYF. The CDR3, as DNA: TGTGCCAGCAGTCCTCCGCTCGAGATGAGGAGCACAGATACGCAGTATTTT.

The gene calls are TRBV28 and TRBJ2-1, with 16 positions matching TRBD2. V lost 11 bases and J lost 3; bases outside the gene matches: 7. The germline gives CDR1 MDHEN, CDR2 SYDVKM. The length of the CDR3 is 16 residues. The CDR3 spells CAGGTSGRAGYNEQFF. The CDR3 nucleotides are TGTGCCGGGGGGACTAGCGGGAGGGCCGGCTACAATGAGCAGTTCTTC.

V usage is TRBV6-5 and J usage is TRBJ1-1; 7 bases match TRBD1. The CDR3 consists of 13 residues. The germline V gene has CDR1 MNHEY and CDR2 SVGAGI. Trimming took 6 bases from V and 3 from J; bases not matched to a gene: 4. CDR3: CASSRDRDTEAFF. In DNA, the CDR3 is TGTGCCAGCAGCCGGGACAGAGACACTGAAGCTTTCTTT.

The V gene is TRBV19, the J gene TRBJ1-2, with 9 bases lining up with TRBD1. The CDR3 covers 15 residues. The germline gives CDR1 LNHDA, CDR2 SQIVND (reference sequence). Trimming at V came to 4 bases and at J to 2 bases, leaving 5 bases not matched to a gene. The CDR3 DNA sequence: TGTGCCAGTAGTAACCCCGGGACAGGGAACTATGGCTACACCTTC. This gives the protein CASSNPGTGNYGYTF.

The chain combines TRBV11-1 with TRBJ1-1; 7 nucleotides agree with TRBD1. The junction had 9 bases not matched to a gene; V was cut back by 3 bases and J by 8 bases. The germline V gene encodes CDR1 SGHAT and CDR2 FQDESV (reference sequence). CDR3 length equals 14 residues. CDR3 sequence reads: CASSLTGRTVEAFF. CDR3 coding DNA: TGTGCCAGCAGCTTGACAGGGCGGACGGTGGAAGCTTTCTTT.

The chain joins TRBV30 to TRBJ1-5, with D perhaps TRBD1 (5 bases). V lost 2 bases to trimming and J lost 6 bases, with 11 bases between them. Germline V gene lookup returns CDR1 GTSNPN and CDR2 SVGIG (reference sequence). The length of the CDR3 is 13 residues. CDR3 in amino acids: CAWSKQGGQPQHF. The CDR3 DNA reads TGTGCCTGGAGTAAGCAGGGAGGTCAGCCCCAGCATTTT.

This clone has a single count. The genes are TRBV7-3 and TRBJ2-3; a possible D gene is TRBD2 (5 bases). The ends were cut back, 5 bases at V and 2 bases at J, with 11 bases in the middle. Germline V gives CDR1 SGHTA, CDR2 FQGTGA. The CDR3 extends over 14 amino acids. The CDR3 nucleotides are TGTGCCAGCAGCCACGGACTTGTCACAGATACGCAGTATTTT. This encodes CASSHGLVTDTQYF.

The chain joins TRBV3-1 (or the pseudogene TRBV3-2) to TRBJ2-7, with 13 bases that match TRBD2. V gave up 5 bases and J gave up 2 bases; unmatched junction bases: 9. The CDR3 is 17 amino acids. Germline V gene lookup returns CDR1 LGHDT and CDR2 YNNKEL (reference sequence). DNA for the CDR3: TGTGCCAGCAGCGTCGGGACTAGCGGGACTACCCCCTACGAGCAGTACTTC. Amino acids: CASSVGTSGTTPYEQYF.

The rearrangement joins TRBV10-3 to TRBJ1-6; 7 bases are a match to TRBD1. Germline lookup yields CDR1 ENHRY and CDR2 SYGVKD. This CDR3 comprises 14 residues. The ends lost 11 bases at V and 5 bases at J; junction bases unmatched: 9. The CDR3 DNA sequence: TGTGCCGTCGCCCGGGACAGCAATAATTCACCCCTCCACTTT. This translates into CAVARDSNNSPLHF.

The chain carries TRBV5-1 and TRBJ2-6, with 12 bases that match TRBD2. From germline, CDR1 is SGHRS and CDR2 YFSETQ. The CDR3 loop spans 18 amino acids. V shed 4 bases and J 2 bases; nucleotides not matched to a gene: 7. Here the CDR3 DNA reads TGCGCCAGCAGCGACCGGGGACTAGCGGGTACTGGGGCCAACGTCCTGACTTTC. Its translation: CASSDRGLAGTGANVLTF. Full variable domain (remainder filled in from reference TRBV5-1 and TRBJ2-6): KAGVTQTPRYLIKTRGQQVTLSCSPISGHRSVSWYQQTPGQGLQFLFEYFSETQRNKGNFPGRFSGRQFSNSRSEMNVSTLELGDSALYLCASSDRGLAGTGANVLTFGAGSRLTVL.

CDR3 nucleotides: TGTGCCAGCAGCTCAAGCGTCATGAACACTGAAGCTTTCTTT. It specifies CASSSSVMNTEAFF. The chain couples TRBV5-8 to TRBJ1-1; D unclear. The CDR3 has 14 residues. V lost 3 bases and J lost 0, with 9 bases in between. The V gene's germline CDR1 is SGHTS and CDR2 YDEGEE.